These 20 T cell receptor beta chains originate from one sample sequenced in a study of persistence of HIV-infected CD4 T cells. Sequencing used immunoSEQ version 4 in survey mode. Profiling relied on immunoSEQ multiplex PCR, and the TCRdb table lists in-frame clones only, not all of them. The repertoire has roughly 28,000 clones, roughly 80% of them found once; the top ten carry 0.75% to 0.9%. No cognate antigen is known for these TCRs. Cells were stimulated with CMV-infected fibroblast lysates at roughly 10 ug/mL. Sorted nonresponding memory CD4+ T cells were CD40L-negative, CD69-negative, CD45RO-high. Sequenced here: CD4+ T cells sorted from PBMCs after approximately 20-hour stimulation, sampled from a patient who received antiretroviral therapy. Receptors were obtained from an adult woman with HIV who was CMV-seropositive.

This rearrangement joins TRBV5-5 to TRBJ2-1, with a tentative D call TRBD1 (6 bases). V was cut by 1 base and J by 6 bases, with 11 bases left in between. Germline V CDR1 and CDR2: SGHKS, YYEKEE (reference sequence). This CDR3 contains 14 residues. For the CDR3, the DNA is TGTGCCAGCAGCTTGTACTCAGGGGCCAATGAGCAGTTCTTC. Protein: CASSLYSGANEQFF.

This clone was seen a few times. The chain recombines TRBV19 with TRBJ1-5, with no clear D. CDR1 and CDR2 (germline): LNHDA, SQIVND (reference sequence). The ends were cut back, 7 bases at V and 3 bases at J, with 13 bases in the middle. There are 14 residues in the CDR3. Here the CDR3 reads CASNPNSANQPQHF. CDR3 bases: TGTGCCAGTAACCCCAACAGTGCCAATCAGCCCCAGCATTTT.

V is TRBV2 and J is TRBJ1-6; a possible D gene is TRBD1 (5 bases). CDR1 is SNHLY, CDR2 FYNNEI, per germline. This CDR3 comprises 16 residues. Trimming removed 9 bases at V and 0 bases at J, with 15 bases between. The CDR3 DNA reads as TGTGCCAGTATCTCCGGGACCCGCTCCTATAATTCACCCCTCCACTTT. Its protein product is CASISGTRSYNSPLHF.

This chain links TRBV23-1 with TRBJ2-1; 7 bases align to TRBD2. TRBV23-1 qualifies as an ORF whose function is uncertain. V lost 6 bases to trimming and J lost 4 bases; unmatched junction nucleotides: 9. The CDR3 is 15 residues long. The CDR3 DNA sequence: TGCGCCAGCAGACCGAGCGGGGCCAAATACAATGAGCAGTTCTTC. It codes for CASRPSGAKYNEQFF.

This clone was counted once. This sequence joins TRBV7-3 and TRBJ2-3; no clear D gene. This CDR3 spans 12 amino acids. Germline CDR1 is SGHTA and CDR2 is FQGTGA. With 5 bases removed from V and 8 bases from J, the gap between germline ends came to 11 bases. CDR3 loop: CASSPSAGTQYF. CDR3 DNA: TGTGCCAGCAGCCCGTCCGCCGGTACGCAGTATTTT.

This rearrangement joins TRBV7-4 to TRBJ2-1; 8 positions agree with TRBD2. The CDR3 spans 16 residues. Per germline, CDR1 SGHVT and CDR2 SQSDAQ. The V and J ends lost 4 bases and 8 bases, in that order; junction bases with no gene match: 13. DNA for the CDR3: TGTGCCAGCAGCTCTCTATACGGGGGGGCTCCGTATGAGCAGTTCTTC. Translating it yields CASSSLYGGAPYEQFF.

V gene TRBV7-2 combines with J gene TRBJ2-3, with D tentatively TRBD2 (5 bases). CDR3 length: 13 amino acids. V shed 3 bases and J shed 6 bases, with 10 bases lying between them. The germline gives CDR1 SGHTA, CDR2 FQGNSA. The CDR3: CASSFSSADTQYF. The CDR3 DNA is TGTGCCAGCAGCTTTAGTAGCGCCGATACGCAGTATTTT.

In its sample, this clone was seen a few times. The junction does not match germline at one end; this may be a read error. The chain carries TRBV2 and TRBJ1-2; TRBD1 is a possible D gene (6 bases). Germline V gene sequence: CDR1 SNHLY, CDR2 FYNNEI. The CDR3 contains 14 residues. Here the CDR3 reads CASIYGTLNSGYTF. The CDR3 nucleotides are TGTGCCAGCATTTATGGGACATTAAACTCTGGCTACACCTTC. Full variable domain (remainder filled in from reference TRBV2 and TRBJ1-2): EPEVTQTPSHQVTQMGQEVILRCVPISNHLYFYWYRQILGQKVEFLVSFYNNEISEKSEIFDDQFSVERPDGSNFTLKIRSTKLEDSAMYFCASIYGTLNSGYTFGSGTRLTVV.

The chain recombines TRBV6-5 with TRBJ1-3, with 9 bases fitting TRBD1. The length of the CDR3 is 14 residues. V lost 8 bases and J lost 4; bases outside the gene matches: 6. Germline CDR1 is MNHEY and CDR2 is SVGAGI. The CDR3 is CASGGQGDGNTIYF. CDR3 DNA: TGTGCCAGCGGGGGACAGGGAGACGGAAACACCATATATTTT.

The chain couples TRBV10-2 to TRBJ1-6; no definite D call. CDR3 length: 18 residues. Germline CDR1 and CDR2: WSHSY and SAAADI. Between the trimmed V and J ends, which lost 4 bases and 0 bases, there was a span of 16 bases. The CDR3 DNA reads TGCGCCAGCAGTGGAACGAGGATTGGGAGCTCCTATAATTCACCCCTCCACTTT. Translation gives CASSGTRIGSSYNSPLHF.

This chain uses TRBV25-1 with TRBJ1-3; D call uncertain. Germline CDR1 is MGHDK and CDR2 is SYGVNS. Trimming pared 6 bases from V and 5 bases from J, leaving 14 bases between. The CDR3 is made up of 14 amino acids. For the CDR3, the DNA is TGTGCCAGCAGGGAGGCGGGCGGGCGAAACACCATATATTTT. As protein: CASREAGGRNTIYF.

This chain joins TRBV27 and TRBJ1-6; tentatively, D is TRBD1 (6 bases). V lost 4 bases and J lost 14, with 15 bases in between. Looked up from germline, CDR1 is MNHEY and CDR2 is SMNVEV (reference sequence). The CDR3 covers 13 residues. The CDR3 sequence: CASSSSRGKALHF. DNA for the CDR3: TGTGCCAGCAGTTCGAGCAGGGGTAAGGCCCTCCACTTT.

CDR3 region: CSVGDYYEQYV. CDR3 nucleotide sequence: TGCAGCGTTGGCGACTACTACGAGCAGTACGTC. The chain combines TRBV29-1 with TRBJ2-7, with D perhaps matching TRBD2 (5 bases). The CDR3 has 11 residues. V was pared by 4 bases and J by 3 bases, with 7 bases between. Germline lookup yields CDR1 SQVTM and CDR2 ANQGSEA.

The sample holds a few counts of this clone. The CDR3 sequence: CAWSRRDRWEKLFF. CDR3 DNA sequence: TGTGCCTGGAGCCGCCGGGACAGGTGGGAAAAACTGTTTTTT. The V call is TRBV30, the J call TRBJ1-4; 8 bases fit TRBD1. Germline V gives CDR1 GTSNPN, CDR2 SVGIG (reference sequence). CDR3 size: 14 residues. Unmatched junction bases numbered 8, after V lost 3 bases and J lost 8 bases.

The rearrangement links TRBV6-5 to TRBJ1-1, with 8 positions matching TRBD1. Per germline, CDR1 MNHEY and CDR2 SVGAGI. CDR3 size: 14 residues. The J segment lost 3 bases and the V segment lost 7 bases, leaving 7 bases of the junction unmatched. The CDR3 protein is CASNMDRVDTEAFF. For the CDR3, the DNA is TGTGCCAGCAATATGGACAGGGTGGACACTGAAGCTTTCTTT.

The J gene is TRBJ2-2, the V gene TRBV7-3, with TRBD1 identical over 7 bases. Germline V gene sequence: CDR1 SGHTA, CDR2 FQGTGA. The CDR3 runs 15 residues. After removal of 2 bases from V and 4 bases from J, the junction contained 4 bases not matched to a gene. The CDR3 nucleotides are TGTGCCAGCAGCTTATCCGGGACAGTCACCGGGGAGCTGTTTTTT. It encodes CASSLSGTVTGELFF.

J is TRBJ2-4 and V is TRBV7-3; no definite D call. Trimming pared 1 base from V and 4 bases from J, leaving 5 bases between. The length of the CDR3 is 13 residues. CDR1 and CDR2 (germline): SGHTA, FQGTGA. The CDR3 bases are TGTGCCAGCAGCTTAAACACAAAAAACATTCAGTACTTC. Translated, it gives CASSLNTKNIQYF.

The chain employs TRBV28 and TRBJ2-1; 7 bases map to TRBD1. Trimming removed 6 bases from V and 8 bases from J; junction bases left unmatched: 7. The CDR3 is 13 residues long. Germline CDR1 MDHEN, CDR2 SYDVKM. CDR3 loop: CASRSGQDDEQFF. For the CDR3, the DNA is TGTGCCAGCAGGTCCGGACAGGACGATGAGCAGTTCTTC.

This clone has more than one count but fewer than ten. The chain uses TRBV7-6 and TRBJ2-1; no reliable D call. Looked up from germline, CDR1 is SGHVS and CDR2 is FNYEAQ. V was trimmed by 2 bases and J by 7 bases, leaving 6 bases between them. This CDR3 has 12 amino acids. CDR3 sequence: CASSLSGNEQFF. CDR3 nucleotides: TGTGCCAGCAGCTTAAGTGGAAATGAGCAGTTCTTC. Variable domain in full (rest from reference TRBV7-6 and TRBJ2-1): GAGVSQSPRYKVTKRGQDVALRCDPISGHVSLYWYRQALGQGPEFLTYFNYEAQQDKSGLPNDRFSAERPEGSISTLTIQRTEQRDSAMYRCASSLSGNEQFFGPGTRLTVL.

The V and J genes are TRBV7-8 and TRBJ2-7, with a tentative D call TRBD2 (7 bases). The V end was cut by 7 bases, the J end by 4 bases, with 23 bases between. The germline CDR1 and CDR2 sequences are SGHVS and FQNEAQ. CDR3 length: 16 residues. DNA of the CDR3: TGTGCCAGCAAACCTTACCCCAGGGCGGGGGCGTACGAGCAGTACTTC. It translates to CASKPYPRAGAYEQYF.